This T cell receptor beta chain emerged from a study of shared clonotypes between healthy human individuals. Each PCR replicate from the sorted subsets contained about 200 ng DNA, which is some 32,000 T cell genomes. The assay was immunoSEQ multiplex PCR, and TCRdb's table has in-frame clones only and misses some. The repertoire holds over a million clones, with roughly 75% as singletons. CDR1 is SNHLY, CDR2 FYNNEI, per germline. V dropped 6 bases and J dropped 5; count of bases not matched to a gene: 9. The length of the CDR3 is 15 residues. The V call is TRBV2, the J call TRBJ1-4; 7 bases fit TRBD1. The specimen was memory CD4+ T cells sorted from blood. The subset was: CD45RA-negative fraction. The receptor was isolated from a man aged 18 to 30 in good health. The CDR3 loop reads CASREVAGGNEKLFF. CDR3 DNA: TGTGCCAGCAGGGAGGTTGCAGGGGGGAATGAAAAACTGTTTTTT.